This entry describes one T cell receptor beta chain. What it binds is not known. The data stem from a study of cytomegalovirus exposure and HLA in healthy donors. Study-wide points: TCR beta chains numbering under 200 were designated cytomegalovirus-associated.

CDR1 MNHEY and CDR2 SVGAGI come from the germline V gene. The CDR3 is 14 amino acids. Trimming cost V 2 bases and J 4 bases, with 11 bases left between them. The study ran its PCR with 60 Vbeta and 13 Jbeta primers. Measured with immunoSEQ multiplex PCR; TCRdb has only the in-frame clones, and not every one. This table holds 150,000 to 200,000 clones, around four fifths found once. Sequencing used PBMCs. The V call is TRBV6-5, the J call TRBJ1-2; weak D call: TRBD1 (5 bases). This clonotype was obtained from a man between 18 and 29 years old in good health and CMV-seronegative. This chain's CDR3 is CASSYMQGPYGYTF. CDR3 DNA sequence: TGTGCCAGCAGTTACATGCAGGGCCCCTATGGCTACACCTTC.